This TCR beta chain was identified during a study of shared clonotypes between healthy human individuals. Here immunoSEQ multiplex PCR was the method, and the copy in TCRdb shows in-frame clones only, minus some. The sample has a few million clones, approximately 93% seen once. Turning to this clone: No antigen is known for it.

General observations from the study: A reduction in generation probabilities was seen for non-shared clonotypes relative to those shared by all four donors. Memory subsets generally showed lower estimated richness than naive subsets.

From germline, CDR1 is SGHNT and CDR2 YYREEE (reference sequence). This CDR3 region has 16 residues. J was trimmed by 2 bases and V by 3 bases; bases with no gene match: 3. The chain joins TRBV5-4 to TRBJ1-3; 12 bases fit TRBD1. The sequence derives from a man aged 18 to 29 in good health. Some clones in this sample may be carry-over from other donors' samples. Sample: naive CD4+ T cells from PBMCs. This sample's subset: CD45RA+ positively selected. The chain's CDR3 is CASSWGQGAAGNTIYF. CDR3 nucleotides: TGTGCCAGCAGCTGGGGACAGGGGGCTGCTGGAAACACCATATATTTT.